This T cell receptor beta chain was identified in a study of OX40 agonist ivuxolimab in advanced cancers. Study summary: Among those enrolled, mean age was roughly 62 years (range about 23 to 79) and 70% to 85% were male. Three patients, one with hepatocellular carcinoma and two with cutaneous melanoma, achieved partial responses. Regarding the study as a whole: CD8+ T cells were the subset that, on average, had more expanded clones than CD4+.

On this clone: Its antigen remains unidentified.

The ends lost 1 base at V and 3 bases at J; junction bases unmatched: 3. CDR3 length: 14 amino acids. Germline CDR1 is LNHNV and CDR2 is YYDKDF (reference sequence). Patients with autoimmune history or systemic immunosuppression were excluded. TCRdb keeps only in-frame clones here, not all; method: immunoSEQ multiplex PCR. The repertoire holds tens of thousands of clones, 90% to 95% seen once, with around a sixth in the top ten. Source: CD4+ or CD8+ T cells sorted from blood, taken in a trial of the OX40 agonist ivuxolimab. The chain employs TRBV15 and TRBJ2-7; 7 bases are shared with TRBD1. The clonotype originates from an adult with an advanced solid tumor such as melanoma, head and neck, liver or kidney cancer. The DNA of the CDR3 is TGTGCCACCAGCAGAGGACAGGGCGACTACGAGCAGTACTTC. Translation gives CATSRGQGDYEQYF.